What follows describes a single T cell receptor beta chain. The specificity of this receptor is unknown. No much larger clone is present one base from it, and per-base qualities are unavailable. TCRbeta CDR3 regions were amplified from genomic DNA using the immunoSEQ Assay, a bias-controlled multiplex PCR. Per the authors' processing: Nucleated cell counts per sample were estimated from amplification of reference gene primers within the assay. To quantify the absolute abundance of each unique TCRbeta CDR3 rearrangement, sequence reads were collapsed and filtered. For each sample, productive Simpson clonality was calculated by taking the square root of Simpson's diversity index across productive rearrangements. TCRdb provides this immuneACCESS table in a form limited to in-frame rearrangements. Some clones are lacking; in checked studies, under half of them reflect an unresolved V gene, and why the rest are absent is not known. V and J calls and clone size are as listed in that table; D and trimming were resolved from the DNA. Here the sample has 150,000 to 200,000 clones; about 87% occur a single time. In total, the top ten clones hold approximately 13% of the sample.

These data belong to a study of blood T cell repertoires in COVID-19 (dated by TCRdb to about 2020). As for the study more broadly: The collaborator samples originated in the United States, Italy and Spain and spanned the acute and convalescent phases of COVID-19. The material from the prospective study consisted of cDNA or gDNA derived from T cells, B-cell-depleted T cells, or PBMCs. Deeply sampled blood TCRbeta repertoires from subjects exposed to, actively infected with, or recovered from COVID-19 were included in the dataset. The repertoires were released in a freely available public database meant as a resource for research on the immune response to SARS-CoV-2. The samples were drawn from the first 160 participants of the ongoing ImmuneRACE study and from 1,200 or so subjects provided by 6 global collaborators. The sample metadata nearly always contained a de-identified subject ID, COVID-19 status, age in years and sex. Where available, HLA class I and class II types were taken from metadata supplied by the sample provider and were not determined by assay-based typing.

In Seattle, one collaborating source enrolled patients while the infection was active and tracked those patients longitudinally over the course of disease. The collaborating institutions used their own protocols to collect whole blood in K2EDTA tubes. Collaborator samples were shipped for TCRbeta analysis as frozen whole blood, isolated PBMCs, or DNA extracted from either sample type. Overall study outcomes, separate from this receptor: The amount of clinical and demographic metadata varied by source and participant and was provided uncurated.

Its CDR3 holds 12 amino acids, cysteine through phenylalanine. Kept here is only the CDR3 DNA, which spans 36 bases and is read in frame from base 1. The V end loses 3 bases and the J end loses 0 bases, and a stretch of 4 bases separates them. Via the germline V gene (reference sequence), CDR1 is GTSNPN and CDR2 SVGIG. The sequence was obtained from an older woman with COVID-19, enrolled during active disease. This chain joins TRBV30 to TRBJ2-3, with the D gene uncertain. The specimen was peripheral blood. In nucleotides, the sequence is TGTGCCTGGAGCGTTAGCACAGATACGCAGTATTTT. Its protein product is CAWSVSTDTQYF.